Given below is one T cell receptor beta chain in context. In this sample, this clonotype turned up a few times. Its binding antigen is unknown. Base qualities are not recorded, but no much larger clone differs from it by a single base. This record comes from a study of T-cell reconstitution after alpha-beta-depleted transplantation in children (dated by TCRdb to the mid-2010s). General notes on the study: Using TCR repertoire profiling, the study quantitatively followed how T-cell immune reconstitution unfolded in children after TCRalphabeta/CD19-depleted allogeneic hematopoietic cell transplantation.

The library was produced with PCR. For sequencing, an Illumina HiSeq 2500 was employed. TCR libraries were prepared with molecular barcoding, using unique molecular identifiers to normalize TCRbeta repertoire quantification. In TCRdb, the public reads were trimmed at Q25 with fastp and aligned with MiXCR, with productive beta chains retained. For every CDR3 protein sequence, its rows merge into one entry that carries the most common genes and DNA. Here the sample has roughly 610,000 distinct CDR3 sequences; approximately 10% occur a single time. The top ten hold roughly 3.9% of the sample. Compared with germline, V lacks 3 bases and J lacks 5 bases; bases without a gene match: 10. Including cysteine and phenylalanine, the CDR3 has 15 amino acids. Only CDR3 DNA remains: 45 bases, in frame from the first base. CDR1 is given as MGHRA and CDR2 as YSYEKL, both from the germline V gene.

The V gene is TRBV4-1 and the J gene is TRBJ2-7; the junction holds 7 bases that match TRBD1. The clonotype was recovered from a human donor who donated a stem cell graft to a child with acute myeloid leukemia. Specimen: PBMCs from the stem cell graft donor, collected from the stem cell graft. The CDR3 reads as follows: CASSHDLGQFNEQYF. The DNA is TGCGCCAGCAGCCACGATCTGGGACAGTTTAACGAGCAGTACTTC.